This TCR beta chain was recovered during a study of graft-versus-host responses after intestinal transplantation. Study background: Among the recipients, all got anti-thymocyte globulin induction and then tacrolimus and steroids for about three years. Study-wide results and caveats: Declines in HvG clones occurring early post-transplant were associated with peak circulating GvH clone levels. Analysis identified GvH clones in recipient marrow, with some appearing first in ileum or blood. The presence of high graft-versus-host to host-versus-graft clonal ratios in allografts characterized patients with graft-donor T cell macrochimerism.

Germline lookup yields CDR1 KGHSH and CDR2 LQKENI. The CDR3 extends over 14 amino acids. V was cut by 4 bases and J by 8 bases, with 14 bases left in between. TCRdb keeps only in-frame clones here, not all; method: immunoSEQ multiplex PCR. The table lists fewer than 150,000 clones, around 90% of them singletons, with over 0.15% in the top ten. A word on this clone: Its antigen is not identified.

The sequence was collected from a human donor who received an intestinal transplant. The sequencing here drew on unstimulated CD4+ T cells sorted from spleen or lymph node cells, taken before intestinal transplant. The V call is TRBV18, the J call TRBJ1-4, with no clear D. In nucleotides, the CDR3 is TGTGCCAGCTCACTGAACGGCGTTAGGGAAAAACTGTTTTTT. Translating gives CASSLNGVREKLFF. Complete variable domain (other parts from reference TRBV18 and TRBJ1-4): NAGVMQNPRHLVRRRGQEARLRCSPMKGHSHVYWYRQLPEEGLKFMVYLQKENIIDESGMPKERFSAEFPKEGPSILRIQQVVRGDSAAYFCASSLNGVREKLFFGSGTQLSVL.